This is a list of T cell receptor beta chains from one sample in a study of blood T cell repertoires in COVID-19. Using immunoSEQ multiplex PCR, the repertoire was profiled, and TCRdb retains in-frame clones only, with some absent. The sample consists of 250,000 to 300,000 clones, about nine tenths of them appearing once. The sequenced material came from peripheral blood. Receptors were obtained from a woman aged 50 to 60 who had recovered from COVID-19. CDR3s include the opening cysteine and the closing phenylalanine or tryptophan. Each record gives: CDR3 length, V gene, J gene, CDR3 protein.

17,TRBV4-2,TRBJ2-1,CASSQDQGTSGSNEQFF
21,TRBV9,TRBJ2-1,CASSVAISGTSGISSYNEQFF
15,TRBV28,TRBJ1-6,CASSSFRDAGSPLHF
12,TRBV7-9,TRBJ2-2,CASRSGTGELFF
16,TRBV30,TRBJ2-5,CAWTVAGAGGIETQYF
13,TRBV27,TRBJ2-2,CLSGGLNTGELFF
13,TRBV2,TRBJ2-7,CASNRQGRNEQYF
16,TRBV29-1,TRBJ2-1,CSVVGLATSSYNEQFF
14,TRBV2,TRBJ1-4,CASSYSATNEKLFF
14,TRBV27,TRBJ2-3,CASTRDRTTDTQYF